Only a few counts were recorded for the clone carrying this TCR beta chain. Its antigen is not known. These data come from a study of T cells in Graves' hyperthyroidism and ophthalmopathy. This CDR3 is 15 amino acids long. The V gene lost 2 bases and the J gene lost 9 bases, with 14 bases spanning the gap. From germline, CDR1 is SGHTA and CDR2 FQGTGA. Study conclusions and caveats: Most expanded thyroid clonotypes above 0.001 recurred in blood. Classification by a 13 V-J model distinguished ophthalmopathy from stable hyperthyroidism.

RNA transcripts yielded amplified TCR beta CDR3 regions. HTBI primers drove first-round RT-PCR of the TCR CDR3. A single record per CDR3 protein comes from TCRdb applying MiXCR to the multiplex PCR reads. The sample carries approximately 640,000 distinct CDR3 sequences, 15% to 20% recorded once. Patients aged 18 to 65 had newly diagnosed hyperthyroidism lasting under 2 months. Orbital computed tomography and thyroid ultrasound, together with serum TRAb and thyroxine and clinical symptoms, were used for diagnoses. The receptor was derived from a woman under 40 with Graves' hyperthyroidism. This chain connects TRBV7-3 to TRBJ2-6; D perhaps matches TRBD2 (5 bases). Sequencing was carried out using blood. Here the CDR3 DNA reads TGTGCCAGCAGCTTACTGGGCGCCCGGGACAACGTCCTGACTTTC. Translation: CASSLLGARDNVLTF. The variable domain in full, with the rest retrieved from reference TRBV7-3 and TRBJ2-6, is GAGVSQTPSNKVTEKGKYVELRCDPISGHTALYWYRQSLGQGPEFLIYFQGTGAADDSGLPNDRFFAVRPEGSVSTLKIQRTERGDSAVYLCASSLLGARDNVLTFGAGSRLTVL.